This T cell receptor (beta chain) was sequenced in a study of post-analysis software for immune sequencing data. Study details: Clinical courses comprised relapsing-remitting, secondary progressive and progressive-relapsing multiple sclerosis.

The CDR3 loop spans 18 amino acids. J was trimmed by 8 bases and V by 3 bases; bases with no gene match: 16. Study-wide points: Compared with controls, patients showed significantly lower normalized Chao1 diversity. Controls showed lower frequencies than patients for several TRBV segments, and TRBV5-6, TRBV5-1 and TRBV20-1 were among these.

Unique molecular identifiers were built into the TCR beta cDNA libraries. TCRdb re-derived calls from the PCR reads in MiXCR, one entry per CDR3 protein. The table records 150,000 to 200,000 distinct CDR3 sequences, about 30% of them present only once. For this clonotype: Its antigen is as yet unknown.

The sequencing input was blood. This chain connects TRBV12-3 or TRBV12-4 to TRBJ2-1; TRBD1 agrees at 10 bases. This TCR was sampled from a girl aged 5-17 years with multiple sclerosis. As DNA, the CDR3 is TGTGCCAGCAGTTTGGACAGGGGGGAACCGGGACTACGGTATGAGCAGTTCTTC. Its translation: CASSLDRGEPGLRYEQFF.